The 8 T cell receptor beta chains presented below share a single source sample, sequenced in a study of PD-1 blockade in mismatch repair-deficient tumors. Only in-frame clones appear in the TCRdb table, and some are missing; sequencing was by immunoSEQ multiplex PCR. Of more than 20,000 clones in the sample, roughly 81% were seen once. The material was peripheral blood, obtained 2 weeks after starting pembrolizumab. The receptor source for this set is an adult with mismatch repair-deficient cancer.

The gene calls are TRBV7-9 and TRBJ2-2; no definite D call. The CDR3 spans 16 residues. From germline, CDR1 is SEHNR and CDR2 FQNEAQ (reference sequence). The V end was cut by 2 bases, the J end by 1 base, with 11 bases between. CDR3 loop: CASSLRDTENTGELFF. The CDR3 DNA reads TGTGCCAGCAGCTTAAGGGATACAGAGAACACCGGGGAGCTGTTTTTT.

A single count supports this clone. The CDR3 region has the DNA TGCAGTGCTAGGACAGCGACCGAGCAGTACTTC. This gives the protein CSARTATEQYF. The chain joins TRBV20-1 to TRBJ2-7; D is possibly TRBD1 (5 bases). The V and J ends lost 3 bases and 6 bases respectively, with 9 bases between them. This CDR3 is built from 11 residues. Germline CDR1 reads DFQATT; CDR2 reads SNEGSKA (reference sequence).

This clone was counted between two and nine times. V and J are TRBV28 and TRBJ1-4, with TRBD1 as a possible D gene (5 bases). V gave up 6 bases and J gave up 0 bases, with 14 bases separating them. Germline lookup yields CDR1 MDHEN and CDR2 SYDVKM. CDR3 length: 16 amino acids. The CDR3 sequence: CASSSTWDATNEKLFF. DNA for the CDR3: TGTGCCAGCAGCTCGACATGGGACGCAACTAATGAAAAACTGTTTTTT.

J is TRBJ2-2 and V is TRBV7-2; 14 nucleotides agree with TRBD2. CDR1 and CDR2 from the germline V gene are SGHTA and FQGNSA. Germline trimming cut 5 bases from V and 6 bases from J; bases unmatched to any gene: 5. The CDR3 totals 16 residues. This chain's CDR3 is CASSLWTSGRSGELFF. CDR3 nucleotides: TGTGCCAGCAGCCTATGGACTAGCGGGAGGTCCGGGGAGCTGTTTTTT.

V gene TRBV5-5 combines with J gene TRBJ2-1; 11 bases line up with TRBD2. CDR1 is SGHKS, CDR2 YYEKEE, per germline (reference sequence). Unmatched junction bases numbered 20, after V lost 3 bases and J lost 6 bases. CDR3 length equals 20 residues. The CDR3 DNA reads as TGTGCCAGCAGCTCGTTCGTCCATACTAGCGGGAGCTTCAAAGGCAATGAGCAGTTCTTC. Translating gives CASSSFVHTSGSFKGNEQFF.

The rearrangement uses TRBV6-6 and TRBJ1-5; 7 nucleotides align to TRBD1. Germline CDR1 MNHNY, CDR2 SVGAGI (reference sequence). V lost 4 bases, J lost 1 base, and 4 bases stayed unmatched. The length of the CDR3 is 15 residues. The CDR3 DNA reads TGTGCCAGCAGTTTGACAGGGAGCAGCAATCAGCCCCAGCATTTT. It specifies CASSLTGSSNQPQHF.

The chain joins TRBV6-6 to TRBJ2-5, with D uncertain. CDR1 and CDR2 (germline): MNHNY, SVGAGI (reference sequence). Trimming removed 10 bases from V and 2 bases from J, with 14 bases in between. The CDR3 extends over 13 amino acids. CDR3 region: CATSSTSQETQYF. DNA of the CDR3: TGTGCCACCTCGTCGACTTCTCAAGAGACCCAGTACTTC.

The chain recombines TRBV11-2 with TRBJ2-7; D ambiguous. The V gene's germline CDR1 is SGHAT and CDR2 FQNNGV. This CDR3 has 13 amino acids. V lost 5 bases to trimming and J lost 4 bases, with 12 bases between them. The CDR3 is CASSPPYLYEQYF. The CDR3 DNA reads TGTGCCAGCAGCCCCCCGTATTTGTACGAGCAGTACTTC.